This passage covers 28 T cell receptor beta chains from one sample sequenced in a study of OX40 agonist ivuxolimab in advanced cancers. Data came from immunoSEQ multiplex PCR; TCRdb stores just in-frame clones and leaves some out. Of tens of thousands of clones listed, more than 80% are singletons. The sequencing here drew on CD4+ or CD8+ T cells sorted from blood, taken in a trial of the OX40 agonist ivuxolimab. The receptors derive from an adult with an advanced solid tumor such as melanoma, head and neck, liver or kidney cancer.

The V call is TRBV7-2, the J call TRBJ2-3; tentative D call: TRBD2 (7 bases). CDR1 is SGHTA and CDR2 is FQGNSA in the germline V gene. Trimming cost V 1 base and J 2 bases, with 10 bases left between them. The CDR3 contains 15 residues. CDR3 sequence: CASSLVGGPTDTQYF. CDR3 coding DNA: TGTGCCAGCAGCTTAGTGGGGGGGCCCACAGATACGCAGTATTTT.

The chain uses TRBV7-8 and TRBJ1-3, with unresolved D. V shed 3 bases and J shed 7 bases, with 13 bases lying between them. The CDR3 has 14 residues. Per germline, CDR1 SGHVS and CDR2 FQNEAQ. The CDR3 is CASSFATVENTIYF. CDR3 sequence (DNA): TGTGCCAGCAGCTTCGCAACGGTCGAGAACACCATATATTTT. Filled out from reference TRBV7-8 and TRBJ1-3, the complete variable domain reads GAGVSQSPRYKVAKRGQDVALRCDPISGHVSLFWYQQALGQGPEFLTYFQNEAQLDKSGLPSDRFFAERPEGSVSTLKIQRTQQEDSAVYLCASSFATVENTIYFGEGSWLTVV.

The gene calls are TRBV30 and TRBJ1-2; tentatively, D is TRBD1 (5 bases). There are 14 residues in the CDR3. V was pared by 3 bases and J by 4 bases, with 15 bases between. CDR1 GTSNPN and CDR2 SVGIG come from the germline V gene (reference sequence). CDR3 region: CAWSPQAVAYGYTF. In DNA, the CDR3 is TGTGCCTGGAGCCCACAGGCGGTGGCCTATGGCTACACCTTC.

The chain has TRBV29-1 and TRBJ1-5; 11 bases map to TRBD1. Trimming cost V 6 bases and J 7 bases; bases outside gene matches: 5. This CDR3 contains 13 residues. CDR1 is SQVTM and CDR2 is ANQGSEA in the germline V gene. In DNA, the CDR3 is TGCAGCGTCGGGACAGGGGGTGAACAGCCCCAGCATTTT. Protein: CSVGTGGEQPQHF.

Only one count was recorded for this clone. The chain combines TRBV27 with TRBJ2-7; the D gene is possibly TRBD1 (5 bases). Per germline, CDR1 MNHEY and CDR2 SMNVEV (reference sequence). CDR3 length: 15 residues. V shed 2 bases and J shed 2 bases, with 13 bases lying between them. CDR3 loop: CASSLRAGRTYEQYF. CDR3 DNA sequence: TGTGCCAGCAGTTTAAGGGCAGGGCGCACCTACGAGCAGTACTTC.

The rearrangement links TRBV20-1 to TRBJ1-2; no definite D call. The CDR3 extends over 11 amino acids. Germline V gene sequence: CDR1 DFQATT, CDR2 SNEGSKA (reference sequence). The V end lost 0 bases, the J end lost 6 bases, and 5 bases lay between the germline ends. CDR3 in amino acids: CSAREVDGYTF. DNA of the CDR3: TGCAGTGCTAGAGAGGTAGATGGCTACACCTTC.

The chain carries TRBV29-1 and TRBJ1-5; possibly TRBD1 for D (6 bases). Germline-derived CDR1 and CDR2 are SQVTM and ANQGSEA. The V and J ends lost 6 bases and 7 bases respectively, with 16 bases between them. The CDR3 is 13 residues long. The CDR3 region has the DNA TGCAGCGTGGGGGCGGGGGGGGAACAGCCCCAGCATTTT. Translation gives CSVGAGGEQPQHF.

V and J are TRBV5-4 and TRBJ1-1, with TRBD1 matching 11 bases. J gave up 4 bases and V 4 bases, and 12 bases lay outside the gene matches. This CDR3 comprises 17 residues. Germline V gene lookup returns CDR1 SGHNT and CDR2 YYREEE (reference sequence). The DNA of the CDR3 is TGTGCCAGCAGCCCAGGACAGGGGGCACGATCAGGCACTGAAGCTTTCTTT. This codes for CASSPGQGARSGTEAFF.

The J gene is TRBJ2-5, the V gene TRBV7-6, with TRBD2 matching 12 bases. V lost 5 bases to trimming and J lost 5 bases; unmatched junction nucleotides: 9. From germline, CDR1 is SGHVS and CDR2 FNYEAQ. The CDR3 is 16 amino acids. CDR3 nucleotides: TGTGCCAGCAGCAAAGCTAGCGGGGGGGCAGGGGAGACCCAGTACTTC. Encoded protein: CASSKASGGAGETQYF.

V and J are TRBV29-1 and TRBJ1-1; D call uncertain. The germline V gene has CDR1 SQVTM and CDR2 ANQGSEA. This CDR3 contains 14 residues. V gave up 3 bases and J gave up 1 base, with 12 bases separating them. The CDR3 nucleotides read TGCAGCGTTGAGAGAAAACTGAAGAACACTGAAGCTTTCTTT. Amino acids: CSVERKLKNTEAFF.

The V call is TRBV7-2, the J call TRBJ2-3; maybe TRBD2 (7 bases). Per the germline V gene, CDR1 is SGHTA and CDR2 is FQGNSA. Trimming left V 2 bases short and J 4 bases short, with 13 bases between. The CDR3 spans 15 residues. The CDR3 is CASSLMGGGPDTQYF. The CDR3 DNA sequence: TGTGCCAGCAGCTTAATGGGGGGGGGCCCAGATACGCAGTATTTT.

The chain recombines TRBV27 with TRBJ2-3; D uncertain. V was shortened by 2 bases and J by 3 bases, with 9 bases between the two germline ends. The CDR3 sequence is 14 residues long. The germline V gene has CDR1 MNHEY and CDR2 SMNVEV (reference sequence). In DNA form, the CDR3 reads TGTGCCAGCAGTTTACGGGCTATTACAGATACGCAGTATTTT. As protein: CASSLRAITDTQYF.

The chain employs TRBV7-6 and TRBJ2-5, with 9 positions matching TRBD2. Germline V gives CDR1 SGHVS, CDR2 FNYEAQ. V was clipped by 5 bases and J by 5 bases; unmatched bases: 6. This CDR3 is built from 14 residues. The CDR3 sequence is CASSPSSGVETQYF. CDR3 coding DNA: TGTGCCAGCAGCCCTTCTAGCGGGGTTGAGACCCAGTACTTC.

J is TRBJ1-2 and V is TRBV5-1, with D maybe TRBD1 (6 bases). Per germline, CDR1 SGHRS and CDR2 YFSETQ. V dropped 0 bases and J dropped 5 bases, with 17 bases sitting between them. The CDR3 is 16 amino acids. The CDR3 sequence: CASSLEGRGGGYGYTF. DNA of the CDR3: TGCGCCAGCAGCTTGGAGGGCCGGGGAGGGGGATATGGCTACACCTTC.

The chain carries TRBV2 and TRBJ1-6; D remains unclear. This CDR3 is built from 14 residues. V was pared by 2 bases and J by 6 bases, with 8 bases between. Germline V lookup: CDR1 SNHLY, CDR2 FYNNEI. The DNA for the CDR3 is TGTGCCAGCAGTGAATACGGAATTAATTCACCCCTCCACTTT. Translated, it gives CASSEYGINSPLHF.

A remark on this clone: Other DNA sequences in this specimen translate into the identical CDR3. The V gene is TRBV19, the J gene TRBJ2-7; 10 bases map to TRBD1. V gave up 3 bases and J gave up 3 bases; unmatched junction bases: 5. The CDR3 is made up of 15 amino acids. CDR1 and CDR2 (germline): LNHDA, SQIVND (reference sequence). CDR3 residues: CASSIPGQGIYEQYF. The CDR3 region has the DNA TGTGCCAGTAGTATCCCGGGACAGGGGATCTACGAGCAGTACTTC.

In this sample, this clone turned up a few times. V is TRBV7-2 and J is TRBJ2-1; D gene uncertain. Trimming removed 1 base from V and 4 bases from J, with 14 bases in between. The CDR3 extends over 16 amino acids. Germline assignment: CDR1 SGHTA and CDR2 FQGNSA. The CDR3 reads CASSLGRTDGYNEQFF. CDR3 coding DNA: TGTGCCAGCAGCTTAGGAAGAACGGATGGGTACAATGAGCAGTTCTTC.

The V call is TRBV7-9, the J call TRBJ1-2; possibly TRBD1 for D (5 bases). Germline V gene lookup returns CDR1 SEHNR and CDR2 FQNEAQ (reference sequence). CDR3 length: 16 residues. V gave up 5 bases and J gave up 1 base, with 17 bases separating them. The CDR3 here is CASSRRDGRGNYGYTF. The CDR3 DNA follows: TGTGCCAGCAGCAGAAGGGACGGGAGGGGTAACTATGGCTACACCTTC.

The gene calls are TRBV4-3 and TRBJ2-5; TRBD1 is a possible D gene (7 bases). This CDR3 comprises 18 residues. Looked up from germline, CDR1 is LGHNA and CDR2 is YSLEER. V gave up 0 bases and J gave up 2 bases, with 19 bases separating them. As DNA, the CDR3 is TGCGCCAGCAGCCAAGATTTGGGCCGCGGGACAGCTCAAGAGACCCAGTACTTC. Translation gives CASSQDLGRGTAQETQYF.

The chain carries TRBV11-2 and TRBJ2-1; D remains unclear. Germline V lookup: CDR1 SGHAT, CDR2 FQNNGV. This CDR3 contains 13 residues. V was shortened by 5 bases and J by 6 bases, with 11 bases between the two germline ends. Here the CDR3 reads CASSQGLGNEQFF. CDR3 nucleotide sequence: TGTGCCAGCAGCCAAGGGTTAGGCAATGAGCAGTTCTTC.

V is TRBV5-6 and J is TRBJ1-1; D is unresolved. Germline V CDR1 and CDR2: SGHDT, YYEEEE. V lost 1 base and J 7 bases, leaving 8 bases between the germline ends. The CDR3 extends over 12 amino acids. In DNA, the CDR3 is TGTGCCAGCAGCTTGTTACGAAATGAAGCTTTCTTT. It is translated as CASSLLRNEAFF. The whole variable domain, filled in from reference TRBV5-6 and TRBJ1-1, reads DAGVTQSPTHLIKTRGQQVTLRCSPKSGHDTVSWYQQALGQGPQFIFQYYEEEERQRGNFPDRFSGHQFPNYSSELNVNALLLGDSALYLCASSLLRNEAFFGQGTRLTVV.

This chain connects TRBV19 to TRBJ2-2; D might be TRBD2 (5 bases). CDR3 length: 17 amino acids. CDR1 LNHDA and CDR2 SQIVND come from the germline V gene (reference sequence). Deletions cut 6 bases from V and 6 bases from J, with 23 bases between. The chain's CDR3 is CASRTSTPHFAAGELFF. CDR3 DNA sequence: TGTGCCAGTAGAACTAGTACTCCCCATTTCGCGGCCGGGGAGCTGTTTTTT.

CDR3 DNA sequence: TGTGCCAGCAGTATGGTACGGGACCCCTTATACAATGAGCAGTTCTTC. Protein: CASSMVRDPLYNEQFF. The V and J genes are TRBV9 and TRBJ2-1; D possibly matches TRBD1 or TRBD2 (5 bases each). Looked up from germline, CDR1 is SGDLS and CDR2 is YYNGEE. V gave up 5 bases and J gave up 4 bases, with 19 bases separating them. CDR3 length equals 16 residues.

V and J are TRBV5-1 and TRBJ2-4, with a possible D match to TRBD1 (5 bases). The CDR3 covers 14 residues. The germline V gene has CDR1 SGHRS and CDR2 YFSETQ. Trimming cost V 0 bases and J 5 bases, with 9 bases left between them. CDR3 DNA sequence: TGCGCCAGCAGCTTGGGTGGGGCTCAAAACATTCAGTACTTC. It codes for CASSLGGAQNIQYF.

V gene TRBV6-5 combines with J gene TRBJ1-1; 9 bases map to TRBD1. Trimming removed 6 bases from V and 0 bases from J; junction bases left unmatched: 8. Looked up from germline, CDR1 is MNHEY and CDR2 is SVGAGI. This CDR3 has 16 amino acids. CDR3 in amino acids: CASSYRGTGLNTEAFF. The CDR3 coding sequence is TGTGCCAGCAGCTACCGGGGGACAGGGCTGAACACTGAAGCTTTCTTT.

In its sample, this clone was seen a few times. J is TRBJ1-5 and V is TRBV30; D is undetermined. This CDR3 is 14 amino acids long. The V and J ends lost 0 bases and 1 base respectively, with 7 bases between them. Looked up from germline, CDR1 is GTSNPN and CDR2 is SVGIG (reference sequence). CDR3: CAWSVTVSNQPQHF. CDR3 coding DNA: TGTGCCTGGAGTGTAACGGTCAGCAATCAGCCCCAGCATTTT.

The chain carries TRBV6-1 and TRBJ1-1; TRBD1 matches 11 bases. The CDR3 contains 16 residues. V lost 2 bases, J lost 10 bases, and 12 bases stayed unmatched. CDR1 is MNHNS, CDR2 SASEGT, per germline. CDR3 sequence: CASSEPWTGGFTAAFF. The CDR3 DNA sequence: TGTGCCAGCAGTGAACCTTGGACAGGGGGCTTCACAGCAGCTTTCTTT.

The rearrangement uses TRBV15 and TRBJ1-1; 8 bases are shared with TRBD1. The CDR3 runs to 15 residues. V was clipped by 5 bases and J by 0 bases; unmatched bases: 5. Germline CDR1 LNHNV, CDR2 YYDKDF (reference sequence). The CDR3 spells CATSGGDRLNTEAFF. DNA of the CDR3: TGTGCCACCAGCGGGGGGGACAGGTTGAACACTGAAGCTTTCTTT.